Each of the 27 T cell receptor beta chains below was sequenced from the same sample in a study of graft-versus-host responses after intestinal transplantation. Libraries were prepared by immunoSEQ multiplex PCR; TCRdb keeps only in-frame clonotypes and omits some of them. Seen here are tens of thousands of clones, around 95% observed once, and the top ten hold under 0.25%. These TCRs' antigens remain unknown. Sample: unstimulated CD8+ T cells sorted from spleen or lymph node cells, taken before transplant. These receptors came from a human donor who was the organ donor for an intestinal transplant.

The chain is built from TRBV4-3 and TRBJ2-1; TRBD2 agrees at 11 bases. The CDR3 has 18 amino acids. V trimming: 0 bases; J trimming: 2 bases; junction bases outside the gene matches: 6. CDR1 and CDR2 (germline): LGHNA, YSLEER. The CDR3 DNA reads TGCGCCAGCAGCCAAGACCTAGCGGGGGGCTCCCCCTACAATGAGCAGTTCTTC. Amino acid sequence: CASSQDLAGGSPYNEQFF.

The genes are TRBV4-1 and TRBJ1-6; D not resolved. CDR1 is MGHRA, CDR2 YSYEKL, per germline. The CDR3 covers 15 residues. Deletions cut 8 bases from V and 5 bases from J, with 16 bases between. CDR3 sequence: CASHQTWMDNSPLHF. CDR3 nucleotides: TGCGCCAGCCACCAGACCTGGATGGATAATTCACCCCTCCACTTT.

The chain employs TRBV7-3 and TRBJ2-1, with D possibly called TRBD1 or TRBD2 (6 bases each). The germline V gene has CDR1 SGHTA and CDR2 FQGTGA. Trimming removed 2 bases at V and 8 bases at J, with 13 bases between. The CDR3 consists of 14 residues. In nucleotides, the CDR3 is TGTGCCAGCAGCTTAGGGGGGACACTGGATGAGCAGTTCTTC. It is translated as CASSLGGTLDEQFF.

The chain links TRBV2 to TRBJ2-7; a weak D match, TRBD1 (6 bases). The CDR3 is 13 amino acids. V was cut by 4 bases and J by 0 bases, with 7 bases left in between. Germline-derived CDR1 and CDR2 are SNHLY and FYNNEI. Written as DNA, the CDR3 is TGTGCCAGCAGTGGGACAGCCTCCTACGAGCAGTACTTC. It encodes CASSGTASYEQYF.

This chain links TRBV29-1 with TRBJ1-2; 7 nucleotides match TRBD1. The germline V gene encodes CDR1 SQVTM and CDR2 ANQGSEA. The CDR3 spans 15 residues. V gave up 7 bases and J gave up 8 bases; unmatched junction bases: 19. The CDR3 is CSALATGEPGDGYTF. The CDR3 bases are TGCAGCGCCCTCGCAACAGGGGAGCCGGGAGACGGCTACACCTTC.

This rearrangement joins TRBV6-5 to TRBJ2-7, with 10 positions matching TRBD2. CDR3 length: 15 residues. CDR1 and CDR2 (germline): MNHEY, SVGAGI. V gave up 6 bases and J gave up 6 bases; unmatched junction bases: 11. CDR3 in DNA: TGTGCCAGCAGCTCCCCAGCGGGGGGGCCAGGCGAGCAGTACTTC. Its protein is CASSSPAGGPGEQYF.

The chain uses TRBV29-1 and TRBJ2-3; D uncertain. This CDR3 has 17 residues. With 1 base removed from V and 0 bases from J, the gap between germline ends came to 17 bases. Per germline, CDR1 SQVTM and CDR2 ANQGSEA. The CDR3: CSVEGLERSTSTDTQYF. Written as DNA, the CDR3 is TGCAGCGTTGAAGGTCTGGAACGTTCTACTAGCACAGATACGCAGTATTTT.

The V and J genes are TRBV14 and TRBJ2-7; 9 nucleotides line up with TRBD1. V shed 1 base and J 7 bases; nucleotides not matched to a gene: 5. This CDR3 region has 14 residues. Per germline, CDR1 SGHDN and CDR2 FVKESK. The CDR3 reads CASSQGTGVREQYF. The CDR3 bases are TGTGCCAGCAGCCAAGGGACAGGGGTACGGGAGCAGTACTTC.

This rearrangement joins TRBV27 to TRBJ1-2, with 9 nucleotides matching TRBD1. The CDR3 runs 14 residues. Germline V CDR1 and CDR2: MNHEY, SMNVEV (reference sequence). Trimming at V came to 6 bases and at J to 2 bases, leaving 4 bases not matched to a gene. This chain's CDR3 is CASRNTGGNYGYTF. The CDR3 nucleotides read TGTGCCAGCAGAAATACAGGGGGCAACTATGGCTACACCTTC.

CDR3 protein: CASSPPGNQETQYF. The CDR3 bases are TGTGCCAGCAGTCCCCCAGGAAACCAAGAGACCCAGTACTTC. The V and J genes are TRBV2 and TRBJ2-5; D uncertain. CDR3 length: 14 residues. The V and J ends lost 5 bases and 0 bases respectively, with 10 bases between them. The germline gives CDR1 SNHLY, CDR2 FYNNEI.

The CDR3 protein is CASWDGGSYEQYF. DNA for the CDR3: TGTGCTAGTTGGGATGGGGGCTCCTACGAGCAGTACTTC. This sequence joins TRBV12-5 and TRBJ2-7; D may correspond to TRBD1 or TRBD2 (5 bases each). Germline-derived CDR1 and CDR2 are LGHNT and FRNRAP. CDR3 length: 13 residues. V lost 8 bases to trimming and J lost 0 bases, with 11 bases between them.

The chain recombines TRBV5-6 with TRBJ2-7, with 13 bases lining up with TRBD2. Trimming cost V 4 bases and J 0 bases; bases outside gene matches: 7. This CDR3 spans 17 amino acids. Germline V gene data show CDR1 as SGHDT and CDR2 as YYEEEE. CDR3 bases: TGTGCCAGCAGCCCCTGGACTAGCGGGGGCCTCTCCTACGAGCAGTACTTC. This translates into CASSPWTSGGLSYEQYF.

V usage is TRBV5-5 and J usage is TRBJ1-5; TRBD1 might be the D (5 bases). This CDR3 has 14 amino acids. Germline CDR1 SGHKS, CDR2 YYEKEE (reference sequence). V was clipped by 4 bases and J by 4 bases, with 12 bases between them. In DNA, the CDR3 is TGTGCCAGCAGCCTGGGTGCAGGGAATCAGCCCCAGCATTTT. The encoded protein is CASSLGAGNQPQHF.

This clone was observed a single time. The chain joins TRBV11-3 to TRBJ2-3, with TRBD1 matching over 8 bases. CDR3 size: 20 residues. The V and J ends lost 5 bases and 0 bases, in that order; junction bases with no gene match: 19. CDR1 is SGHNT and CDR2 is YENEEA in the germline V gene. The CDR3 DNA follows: TGTGCCAGCAGCCCTAACCCAACTTGGGACAGGATCAACAGCACAGATACGCAGTATTTT. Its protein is CASSPNPTWDRINSTDTQYF.

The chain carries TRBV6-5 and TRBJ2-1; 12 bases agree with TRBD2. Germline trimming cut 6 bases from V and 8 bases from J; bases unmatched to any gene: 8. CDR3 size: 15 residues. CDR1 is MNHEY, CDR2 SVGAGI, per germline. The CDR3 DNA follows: TGTGCCAGCAGACTCAGACTAGCGGGGGTGCATGAGCAGTTCTTC. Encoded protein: CASRLRLAGVHEQFF.

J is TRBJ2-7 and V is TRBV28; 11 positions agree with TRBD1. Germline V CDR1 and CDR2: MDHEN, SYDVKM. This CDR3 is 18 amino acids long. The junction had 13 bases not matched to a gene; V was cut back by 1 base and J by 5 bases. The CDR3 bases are TGTGCCAGCAGTTTATACGGGACAGGGGGAGCAGACGCGGACGAGCAGTACTTC. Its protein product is CASSLYGTGGADADEQYF. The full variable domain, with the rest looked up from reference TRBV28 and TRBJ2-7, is DVKVTQSSRYLVKRTGEKVFLECVQDMDHENMFWYRQDPGLGLRLIYFSYDVKMKEKGDIPEGYSVSREKKERFSLILESASTNQTSMYLCASSLYGTGGADADEQYFGPGTRLTVT.

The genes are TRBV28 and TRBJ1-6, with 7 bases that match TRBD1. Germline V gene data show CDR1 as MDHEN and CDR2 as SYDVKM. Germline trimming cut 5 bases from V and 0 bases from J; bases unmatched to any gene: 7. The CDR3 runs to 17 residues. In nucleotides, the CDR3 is TGTGCCAGCAGTCCCAGACAGGGTCTCTCCTATAATTCACCCCTCCACTTT. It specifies CASSPRQGLSYNSPLHF. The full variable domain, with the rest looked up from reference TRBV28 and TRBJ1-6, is DVKVTQSSRYLVKRTGEKVFLECVQDMDHENMFWYRQDPGLGLRLIYFSYDVKMKEKGDIPEGYSVSREKKERFSLILESASTNQTSMYLCASSPRQGLSYNSPLHFGNGTRLTVT.

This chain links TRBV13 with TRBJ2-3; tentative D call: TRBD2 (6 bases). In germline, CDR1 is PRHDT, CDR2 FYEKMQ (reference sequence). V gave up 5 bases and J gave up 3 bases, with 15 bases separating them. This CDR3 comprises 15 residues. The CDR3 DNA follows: TGTGCCAGCAGCGACACCGGGACTGGAACAGATACGCAGTATTTT. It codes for CASSDTGTGTDTQYF. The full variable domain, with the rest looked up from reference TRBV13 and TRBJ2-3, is AAGVIQSPRHLIKEKRETATLKCYPIPRHDTVYWYQQGPGQDPQFLISFYEKMQSDKGSIPDRFSAQQFSDYHSELNMSSLELGDSALYFCASSDTGTGTDTQYFGPGTRLTVL.

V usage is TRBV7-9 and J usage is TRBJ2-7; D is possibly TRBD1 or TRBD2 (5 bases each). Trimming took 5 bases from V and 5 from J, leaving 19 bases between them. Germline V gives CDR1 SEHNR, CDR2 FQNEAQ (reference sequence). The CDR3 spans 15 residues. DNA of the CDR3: TGTGCCAGCAGCCTAGACAGCCGACTGGGGGACGAGCAGTACTTC. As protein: CASSLDSRLGDEQYF.

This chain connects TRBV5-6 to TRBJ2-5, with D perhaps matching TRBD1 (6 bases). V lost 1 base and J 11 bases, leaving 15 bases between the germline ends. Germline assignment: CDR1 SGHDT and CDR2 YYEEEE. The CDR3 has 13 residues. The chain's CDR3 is CASSLWVHREQYF. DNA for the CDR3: TGTGCCAGCAGCTTGTGGGTCCACAGGGAGCAGTACTTC.

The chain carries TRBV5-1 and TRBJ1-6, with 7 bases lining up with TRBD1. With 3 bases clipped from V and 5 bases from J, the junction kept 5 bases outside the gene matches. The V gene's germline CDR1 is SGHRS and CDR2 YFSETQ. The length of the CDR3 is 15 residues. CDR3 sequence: CASSYWTGDNSPLHF. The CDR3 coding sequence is TGCGCCAGCAGCTACTGGACAGGTGATAATTCACCCCTCCACTTT.

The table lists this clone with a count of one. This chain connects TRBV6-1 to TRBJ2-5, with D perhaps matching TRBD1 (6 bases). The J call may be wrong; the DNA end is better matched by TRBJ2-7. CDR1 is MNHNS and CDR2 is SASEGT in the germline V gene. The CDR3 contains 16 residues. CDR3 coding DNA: TGTGCCAGCAGTGAATATTACCAGGGGATGAACTACGAGCAGTACTTC. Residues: CASSEYYQGMNYEQYF.

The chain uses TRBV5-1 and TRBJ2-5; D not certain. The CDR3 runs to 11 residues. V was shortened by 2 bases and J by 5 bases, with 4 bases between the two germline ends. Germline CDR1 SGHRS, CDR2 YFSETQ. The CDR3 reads CASSFGETQYF. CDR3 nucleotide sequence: TGCGCCAGCAGCTTCGGCGAGACCCAGTACTTC.

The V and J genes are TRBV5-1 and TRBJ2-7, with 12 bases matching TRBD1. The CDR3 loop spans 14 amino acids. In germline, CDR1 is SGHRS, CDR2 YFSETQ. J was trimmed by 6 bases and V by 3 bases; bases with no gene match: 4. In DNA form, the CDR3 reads TGCGCCAGCAGCTCCCGGGACAGGGGGCCCGAGCAGTACTTC. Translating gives CASSSRDRGPEQYF. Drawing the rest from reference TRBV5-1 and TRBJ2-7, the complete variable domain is KAGVTQTPRYLIKTRGQQVTLSCSPISGHRSVSWYQQTPGQGLQFLFEYFSETQRNKGNFPGRFSGRQFSNSRSEMNVSTLELGDSALYLCASSSRDRGPEQYFGPGTRLTVT.

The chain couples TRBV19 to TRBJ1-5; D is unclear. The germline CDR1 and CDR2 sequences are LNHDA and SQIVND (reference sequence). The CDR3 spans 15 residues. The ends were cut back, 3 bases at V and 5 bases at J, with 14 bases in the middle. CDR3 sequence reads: CASSMFMGNDQPQHF. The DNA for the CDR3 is TGTGCCAGTAGTATGTTTATGGGGAATGATCAGCCCCAGCATTTT.

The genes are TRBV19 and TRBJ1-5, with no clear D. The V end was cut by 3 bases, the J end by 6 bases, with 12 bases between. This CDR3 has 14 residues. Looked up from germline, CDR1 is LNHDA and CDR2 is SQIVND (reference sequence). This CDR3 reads CASSIFGEVQPQHF. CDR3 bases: TGTGCCAGTAGTATTTTCGGGGAGGTTCAGCCCCAGCATTTT.

CDR3 protein: CASSAMVSEQYF. The DNA of the CDR3 is TGTGCCAGCAGCGCCATGGTCTCCGAGCAGTACTTC. V is TRBV7-9 and J is TRBJ2-7, with D hard to call. The CDR3 covers 12 residues. Germline CDR1 and CDR2: SEHNR and FQNEAQ (reference sequence). Trimming pared 5 bases from V and 6 bases from J, leaving 11 bases between.